This T cell receptor beta chain emerged from a study of T cell changes during pregnancy in multiple sclerosis. Trimming removed 3 bases from V and 5 bases from J; junction bases left unmatched: 8. Germline V gives CDR1 LGHNA, CDR2 YSLEER. The CDR3 is made up of 16 amino acids. Sequenced by immunoSEQ multiplex PCR; TCRdb stores in-frame clones only, minus some. The table shows tens of thousands of clones, with roughly 93% occurring only once. The sample holds one count of this clone. This sequence joins TRBV4-3 and TRBJ2-7; TRBD2 matches at 12 bases. This TCR was recovered from a female donor with multiple sclerosis, enrolled in a pregnancy study. Here the sequenced sample was CD8+ T cells from peripheral blood mononuclear cells, taken in the first trimester of pregnancy. CDR3 sequence: CASSQFSSGGDHEQYF. DNA for the CDR3: TGCGCCAGCAGCCAGTTCTCTAGCGGGGGGGATCACGAGCAGTACTTC.